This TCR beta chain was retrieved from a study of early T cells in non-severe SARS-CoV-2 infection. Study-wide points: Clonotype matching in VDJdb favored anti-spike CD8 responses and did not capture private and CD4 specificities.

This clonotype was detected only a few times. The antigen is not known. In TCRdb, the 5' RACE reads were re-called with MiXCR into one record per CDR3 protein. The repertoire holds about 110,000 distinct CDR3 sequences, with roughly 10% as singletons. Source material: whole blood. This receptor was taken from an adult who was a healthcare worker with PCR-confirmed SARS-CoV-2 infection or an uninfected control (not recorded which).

CDR3 protein: CASSFQQVQETQYF. CDR3 nucleotides: TGCGCCAGCAGCTTCCAGCAGGTCCAAGAGACCCAGTACTTC. The chain links TRBV5-1 to TRBJ2-5; no clear D gene. Germline CDR1 reads SGHRS; CDR2 reads YFSETQ. There are 14 residues in the CDR3. V gave up 2 bases and J gave up 1 base, with 9 bases separating them. Variable domain in full (rest from reference TRBV5-1 and TRBJ2-5): KAGVTQTPRYLIKTRGQQVTLSCSPISGHRSVSWYQQTPGQGLQFLFEYFSETQRNKGNFPGRFSGRQFSNSRSEMNVSTLELGDSALYLCASSFQQVQETQYFGPGTRLLVL.